The following is a T cell receptor (beta chain) sequence with its context. Random hexamers primed reverse transcription of about 0.5 to 1 ug RNA. Amplification of TCR beta CDR3 used immunoSEQ multiplex PCR across 54 Vbeta and 13 Jbeta. TCRdb analysed the immunoSEQ multiplex PCR reads with MiXCR anew, one entry per CDR3 protein. The sample lists 70,000 or so distinct CDR3 sequences; just under 95% were seen once. Blood CD8+ and CD4+ T cells underwent high-throughput TCR beta sequencing. This entry is derived from a study of CD8 T cells in Susac syndrome. The CDR3 sequence is 14 residues long. V shed 8 bases and J 2 bases; nucleotides not matched to a gene: 8. Germline V gene sequence: CDR1 SQVTM, CDR2 ANQGSEA.

This sequence was found in a human donor in good health. This chain uses TRBV29-1 with TRBJ2-1; TRBD1 aligns across 8 bases. Sequencing was carried out using CD8+ T cells from PBMCs. CDR3 DNA sequence: TGCAGCCCCCAGCGGACAGGGCCCTACAATGAGCAGTTCTTC. Translation gives CSPQRTGPYNEQFF.